One and the same sample provided the 15 T cell receptor beta chains below, sequenced in a study of CXCR3-negative and CXCR3-positive naive CD8 T cells. The authors made the TRB cDNA libraries by 5' RACE using UMI labels. TCRdb reprocessed the 5' RACE reads and stores each CDR3 protein as one record, lacking DNA. This repertoire includes roughly 8,000 distinct CDR3 sequences. What was sequenced was naive CXCR3- CD8+ T cells from blood. Subset specified: CD45RO-CCR7+CD27+CD95- naive CD8+ T cells lacking CXCR3 (TNR3-). The source of these receptors is a human donor in good health. Some clones in this sample may be carry-over from other donors' samples.

This clonotype is called medium-sized based on its frequency. The chain joins TRBV10-2 to TRBJ2-3; TCRdb lists TRBD2, though no DNA is available to test this call. The CDR3 totals 19 residues. Per the germline V gene, CDR1 is WSHSY and CDR2 is SAAADI. The CDR3 sequence: CASSESTPSGTVGTDTQYF.

The chain combines TRBV7-9 with TRBJ2-7; TCRdb picks TRBD2, but there is no DNA to check that call. Germline CDR1 reads SEHNR; CDR2 reads FQNEAQ (reference sequence). This CDR3 has 14 amino acids. CDR3 protein: CASSLGGGGYEQYF.

CDR3 protein: CASSFTGDSYNEQFF. This chain links TRBV27 with TRBJ2-1; the TCRdb call, TRBD1, lacks DNA for checking. Germline loops: CDR1 MNHEY, CDR2 SMNVEV (reference sequence). CDR3 length: 15 amino acids.

Its frequency marks this clonotype as medium-sized. The chain combines TRBV6-5 with TRBJ2-5; the D call from TCRdb, TRBD1, cannot be confirmed without DNA. The CDR3 loop spans 13 amino acids. CDR1 and CDR2 from the germline V gene are MNHEY and SVGAGI. The CDR3: CASSPSSQGTQYF.

This chain connects TRBV6-2 or TRBV6-3 to TRBJ2-5; TCRdb gives TRBD2 as the D gene, but with no DNA this cannot be confirmed. Germline V gives CDR1 MNHEY, CDR2 SVGEGT. The CDR3 totals 15 residues. This CDR3 reads CASSYSLAGAETQYF.

The J gene is TRBJ2-7, the V gene TRBV4-1; absent DNA, TCRdb's TRBD1 call cannot be checked. The germline CDR1 and CDR2 sequences are MGHRA and YSYEKL. The length of the CDR3 is 14 residues. This CDR3 is CASSQATGSYEQYF.

The rearrangement links TRBV28 to TRBJ1-1. Germline V lookup: CDR1 MDHEN, CDR2 SYDVKM. The CDR3 runs to 15 residues. This chain's CDR3 is CASSPTLTTHTEAFF.

The rearrangement joins TRBV7-6 to TRBJ2-1. Germline CDR1 is SGHVS and CDR2 is FNYEAQ. This CDR3 comprises 11 residues. CDR3 region: CASSLAGQQFF.

This chain connects TRBV5-1 to TRBJ2-1; TCRdb selects TRBD2, and the lack of DNA leaves this call unchecked. CDR3 length: 16 amino acids. In germline, CDR1 is SGHRS, CDR2 YFSETQ. The CDR3 is CASSSTRDSGDNEQFF.

By frequency, this clonotype registers medium-sized. The rearrangement joins TRBV20-1 to TRBJ2-3; TCRdb proposes TRBD2, but this gene call is untestable without DNA. Germline V gives CDR1 DFQATT, CDR2 SNEGSKA (reference sequence). The CDR3 contains 15 residues. CDR3 region: CSARDKSGRADTQYF.

This chain joins TRBV12-3 or TRBV12-4 and TRBJ1-5; checking the TCRdb D call of TRBD1 is not possible without DNA. This CDR3 region has 14 residues. CDR3 residues: CASSLGGFNQPQHF.

The rearrangement uses TRBV29-1 and TRBJ2-5; TCRdb designates TRBD1, a call that cannot be tested without DNA. CDR1 is SQVTM, CDR2 ANQGSEA, per germline. The length of the CDR3 is 13 residues. The CDR3 is CSVVSQGMETQYF.

Frequency places this clonotype as medium-sized. The chain has TRBV20-1 and TRBJ2-7; the TRBD2 assignment by TCRdb is unverifiable without DNA. Germline V lookup: CDR1 DFQATT, CDR2 SNEGSKA (reference sequence). The CDR3 consists of 14 residues. The CDR3 reads CSATLAGGSREQYF.

This clonotype shows up as medium-sized by frequency. The chain employs TRBV28 and TRBJ2-1; as DNA is missing, the TRBD2 call by TCRdb cannot be tested. CDR1 and CDR2 from the germline V gene are MDHEN and SYDVKM. This CDR3 is 17 amino acids long. CDR3 region: CASSLPRTSGTYNEQFF. Supplemented by reference TRBV28 and TRBJ2-1, the full variable domain reads DVKVTQSSRYLVKRTGEKVFLECVQDMDHENMFWYRQDPGLGLRLIYFSYDVKMKEKGDIPEGYSVSREKKERFSLILESASTNQTSMYLCASSLPRTSGTYNEQFFGPGTRLTVL.

The rearrangement links TRBV6-2 or TRBV6-3 to TRBJ2-1; no DNA is available, so the TRBD2 call from TCRdb remains unchecked. The CDR3 has 17 residues. In germline, CDR1 is MNHEY, CDR2 SVGEGT. The CDR3 sequence: CASSLGLAVFPYNEQFF.